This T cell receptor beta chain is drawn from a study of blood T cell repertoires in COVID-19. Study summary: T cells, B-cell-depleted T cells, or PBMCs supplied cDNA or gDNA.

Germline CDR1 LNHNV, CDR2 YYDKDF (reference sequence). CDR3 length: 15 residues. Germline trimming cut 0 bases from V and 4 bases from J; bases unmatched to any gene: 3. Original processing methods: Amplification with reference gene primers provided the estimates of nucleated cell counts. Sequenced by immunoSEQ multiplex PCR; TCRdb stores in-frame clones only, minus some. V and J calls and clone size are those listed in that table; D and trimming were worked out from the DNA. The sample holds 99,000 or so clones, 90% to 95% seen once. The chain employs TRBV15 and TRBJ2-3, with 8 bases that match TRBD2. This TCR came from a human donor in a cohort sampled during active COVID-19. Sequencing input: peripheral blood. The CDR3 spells CATSRDREGPDTQYF. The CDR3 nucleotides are TGTGCCACCAGCAGAGATCGGGAGGGCCCAGATACGCAGTATTTT.